This record covers a single T cell receptor beta chain. The data originate from a study of blood T cell repertoires in COVID-19. CDR1 is KGHDR and CDR2 is SFDVKD in the germline V gene. V was pared by 2 bases and J by 4 bases, with 6 bases of the junction left unmatched. This CDR3 has 16 amino acids. Authors' data handling: Estimation of nucleated cell counts relied on the amplification of reference gene primers. The repertoire was sequenced with immunoSEQ multiplex PCR; TCRdb's copy has only in-frame clones and lacks some. Clone size and V and J calls were adopted from that table, with D and trimming inferred from the DNA. Of 20,000 to 25,000 clones in the sample, about 82% are singletons; the top ten hold approximately 30%.

This sequence joins TRBV24-1 and TRBJ2-3, with 9 bases lining up with TRBD1. The sequenced material came from peripheral blood. The TCR was taken from a human donor with active COVID-19. The donor label of this sample is uncertain. DNA for the CDR3: TGTGCCACCAGTGATTCGGGGACAGGGTCCCCAGATACGCAGTATTTT. Encoded protein: CATSDSGTGSPDTQYF.